The clone carrying this T cell receptor (beta chain) was seen more than once but under ten times. What it binds is unknown. Blood genomic DNA input for TRB amplification was about 220-500 ng. CDR3 length: 14 residues. Germline lookup yields CDR1 MNHEY and CDR2 SMNVEV (reference sequence). Trimming removed 7 bases from V and 0 bases from J, with 12 bases in between. Multiplex PCR with BIOMED2 TRB-A/B primer pools amplified TRB rearrangements. TCRdb re-analysed the multiplex PCR reads in MiXCR, keeping a single row per CDR3 protein. The data contain 8,500 to 13,000 distinct CDR3 sequences, 30% of them singletons. This record comes from a study of T and B cells in COVID-19 patients. About the research overall: COVID-19 patients gave peripheral blood either during active infection or after recovery. Recovered patients mostly had mild to moderate COVID-19 managed as outpatients.

Study-wide results and caveats: Clonality of TRB repertoires was high in active COVID-19; recovery brought above-healthy diversity and richness. No sequencing was yet done of CD4+, regulatory or CD8+ subsets, or of SARS-CoV-2-responsive or tetramer+ sorted cells.

The receptor was derived from a human donor with active COVID-19. Sample: blood. V gene TRBV27 combines with J gene TRBJ1-1, with TRBD1 as a possible D gene (6 bases). Here the CDR3 reads CASTDGQMNTEAFF. The DNA of the CDR3 is TGTGCCAGCACCGACGGACAGATGAACACTGAAGCTTTCTTT.